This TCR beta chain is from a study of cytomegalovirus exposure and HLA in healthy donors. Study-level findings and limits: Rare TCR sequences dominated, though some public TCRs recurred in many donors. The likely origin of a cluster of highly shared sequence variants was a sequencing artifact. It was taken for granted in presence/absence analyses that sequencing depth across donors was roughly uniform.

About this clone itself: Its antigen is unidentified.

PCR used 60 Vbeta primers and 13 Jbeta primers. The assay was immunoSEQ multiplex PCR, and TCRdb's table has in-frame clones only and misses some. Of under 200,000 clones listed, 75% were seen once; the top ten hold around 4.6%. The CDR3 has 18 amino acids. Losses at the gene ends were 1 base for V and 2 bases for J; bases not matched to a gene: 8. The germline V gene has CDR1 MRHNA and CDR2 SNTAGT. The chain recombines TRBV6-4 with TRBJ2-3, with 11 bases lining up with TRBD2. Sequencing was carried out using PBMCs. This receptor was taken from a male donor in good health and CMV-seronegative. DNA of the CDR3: TGTGCCAGCAGTGACTTCCCGGGTAGCGGGGGGGACACAGATACGCAGTATTTT. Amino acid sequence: CASSDFPGSGGDTDTQYF.